This TCR beta chain came from a study of blood T cell repertoires in COVID-19. Trimming at V came to 5 bases and at J to 4 bases, leaving 7 bases not matched to a gene. Germline assignment: CDR1 SGHAT and CDR2 FQNNGV. The CDR3 loop spans 14 amino acids. Sequencing was performed with immunoSEQ multiplex PCR; in TCRdb, only in-frame clones are kept and a portion is missing. This sample has 390,000 or so clones; about 90% occur once, and the top ten carry 10%. The J gene is TRBJ2-7, the V gene TRBV11-2, with 8 bases aligning to TRBD1. The sequenced sample was peripheral blood. This TCR derives from a woman between 25 and 40 years old with COVID-19, enrolled during active disease. The CDR3 sequence is CASSDRGLVYEQYF. CDR3 sequence (DNA): TGTGCCAGCAGCGACAGGGGATTAGTGTACGAGCAGTACTTC.